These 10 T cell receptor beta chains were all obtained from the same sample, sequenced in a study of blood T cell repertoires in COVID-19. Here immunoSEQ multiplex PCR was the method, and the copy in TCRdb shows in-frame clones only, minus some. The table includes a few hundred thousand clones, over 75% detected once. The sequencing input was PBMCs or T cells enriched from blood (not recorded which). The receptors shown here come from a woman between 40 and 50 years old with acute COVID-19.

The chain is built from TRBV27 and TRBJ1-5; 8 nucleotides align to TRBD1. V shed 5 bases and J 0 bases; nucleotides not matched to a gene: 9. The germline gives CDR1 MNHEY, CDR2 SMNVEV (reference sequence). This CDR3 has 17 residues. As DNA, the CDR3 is TGTGCCAGCAGTGACTGGACAGGGAAAATTAGCAATCAGCCCCAGCATTTT. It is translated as CASSDWTGKISNQPQHF.

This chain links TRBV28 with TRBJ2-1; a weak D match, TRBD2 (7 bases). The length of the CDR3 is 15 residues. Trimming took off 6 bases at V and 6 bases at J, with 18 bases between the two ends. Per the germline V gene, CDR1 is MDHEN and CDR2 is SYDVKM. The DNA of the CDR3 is TGTGCCAGCAGCCTAGGGGGGGGGCTCGTCAATGAGCAGTTCTTC. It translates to CASSLGGGLVNEQFF.

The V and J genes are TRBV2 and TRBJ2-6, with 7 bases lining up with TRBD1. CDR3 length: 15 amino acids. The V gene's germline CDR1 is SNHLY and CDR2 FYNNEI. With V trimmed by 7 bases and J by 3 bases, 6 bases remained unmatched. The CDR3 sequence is CASNPWTGGANVLTF. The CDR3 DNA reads TGTGCCAGCAATCCCTGGACAGGTGGGGCCAACGTCCTGACTTTC.

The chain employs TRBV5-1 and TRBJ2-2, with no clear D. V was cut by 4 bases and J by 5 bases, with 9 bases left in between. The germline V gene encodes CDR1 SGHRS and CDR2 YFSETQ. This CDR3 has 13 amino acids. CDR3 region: CASSKTGTGELFF. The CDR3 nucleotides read TGCGCCAGCAGCAAGACTGGTACCGGGGAGCTGTTTTTT.

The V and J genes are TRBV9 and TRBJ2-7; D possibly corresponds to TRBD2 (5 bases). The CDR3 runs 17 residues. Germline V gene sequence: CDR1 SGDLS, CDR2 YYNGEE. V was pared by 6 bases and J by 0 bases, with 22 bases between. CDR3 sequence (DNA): TGTGCCAGCAACCCTCACGGGGAGCAGTCCGGCTCCTACGAGCAGTACTTC. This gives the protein CASNPHGEQSGSYEQYF. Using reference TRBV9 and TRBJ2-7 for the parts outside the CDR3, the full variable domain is DSGVTQTPKHLITATGQRVTLRCSPRSGDLSVYWYQQSLDQGLQFLIQYYNGEERAKGNILERFSAQQFPDLHSELNLSSLELGDSALYFCASNPHGEQSGSYEQYFGPGTRLTVT.

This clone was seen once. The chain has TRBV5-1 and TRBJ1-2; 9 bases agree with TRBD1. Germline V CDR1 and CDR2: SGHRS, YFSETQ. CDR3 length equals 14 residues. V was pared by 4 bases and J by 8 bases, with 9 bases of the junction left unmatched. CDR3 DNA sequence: TGCGCCAGCAGCCATGGGGACAGGGAAGGCGGCTACACCTTC. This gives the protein CASSHGDREGGYTF.

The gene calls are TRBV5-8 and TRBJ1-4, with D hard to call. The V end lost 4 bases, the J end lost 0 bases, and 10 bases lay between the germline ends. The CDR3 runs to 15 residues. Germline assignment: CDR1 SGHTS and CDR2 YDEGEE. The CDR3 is CASSPPIATNEKLFF. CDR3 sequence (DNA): TGTGCCAGCAGCCCACCTATTGCAACTAATGAAAAACTGTTTTTT.

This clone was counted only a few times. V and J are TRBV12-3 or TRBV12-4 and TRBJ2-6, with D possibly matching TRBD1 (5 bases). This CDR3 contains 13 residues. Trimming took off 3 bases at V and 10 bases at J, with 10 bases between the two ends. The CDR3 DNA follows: TGTGCCAGCAGTTTTAAGGGGCAGAACGTCCTGACTTTC. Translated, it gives CASSFKGQNVLTF.

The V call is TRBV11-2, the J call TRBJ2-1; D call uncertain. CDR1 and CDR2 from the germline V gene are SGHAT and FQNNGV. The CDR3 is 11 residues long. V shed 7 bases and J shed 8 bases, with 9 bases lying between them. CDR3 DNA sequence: TGTGCCAGCACCTCGGTAGATGAGCAGTTCTTC. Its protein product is CASTSVDEQFF. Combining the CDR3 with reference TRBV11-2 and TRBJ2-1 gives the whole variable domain EAGVAQSPRYKIIEKRQSVAFWCNPISGHATLYWYQQILGQGPKLLIQFQNNGVVDDSQLPKDRFSAERLKGVDSTLKIQPAKLEDSAVYLCASTSVDEQFFGPGTRLTVL.

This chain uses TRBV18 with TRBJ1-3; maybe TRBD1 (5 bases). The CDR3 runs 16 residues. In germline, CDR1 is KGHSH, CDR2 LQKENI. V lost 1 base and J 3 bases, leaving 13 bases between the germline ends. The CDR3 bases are TGTGCCAGCTCACCACTAAAGGGGCCAGTTGGAAACACCATATATTTT. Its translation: CASSPLKGPVGNTIYF. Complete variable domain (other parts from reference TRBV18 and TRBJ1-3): NAGVMQNPRHLVRRRGQEARLRCSPMKGHSHVYWYRQLPEEGLKFMVYLQKENIIDESGMPKERFSAEFPKEGPSILRIQQVVRGDSAAYFCASSPLKGPVGNTIYFGEGSWLTVV.